A single sample is the source of the 2 T cell receptor beta chains below, sequenced in a study of blood T cell repertoires in COVID-19. Clones were read by immunoSEQ multiplex PCR, and TCRdb kept only the in-frame ones, dropping some. There are roughly 340,000 clones in the sample; approximately 89% occur only once, and approximately 1.9% lies in the top ten. The source material was PBMCs or T cells enriched from blood (not recorded which). All receptors come from a man between 40 and 49 years old in a cohort exposed to, infected with or recovered from COVID-19 (not recorded which).

The rearrangement joins TRBV5-5 to TRBJ2-1, with TRBD2 matching over 12 bases. Germline V gene sequence: CDR1 SGHKS, CDR2 YYEKEE (reference sequence). V lost 6 bases, J lost 3 bases, and 7 bases stayed unmatched. The length of the CDR3 is 16 residues. CDR3 nucleotides: TGTGCCAGCAAAAGAGTACTAGCGGGAGGCTACAATGAGCAGTTCTTC. It codes for CASKRVLAGGYNEQFF.

The CDR3 loop reads CASRPSGGRYEQYF. The CDR3 DNA follows: TGTGCCAGCAGACCTAGCGGGGGCCGCTACGAGCAGTACTTC. The rearrangement joins TRBV19 to TRBJ2-7; 10 bases align to TRBD2. Trimming removed 9 bases from V and 3 bases from J; junction bases left unmatched: 8. The CDR3 consists of 14 residues. In germline, CDR1 is LNHDA, CDR2 SQIVND (reference sequence).